The clone carrying this T cell receptor (beta chain) was recorded at least ten times. This sample is drawn from a study of early T cells in non-severe SARS-CoV-2 infection. Study-wide context: Whole-blood bulk RNA, unsorted, was sequenced, and chains were unpaired.

Unique molecular identifiers were attached to individual cDNA molecules. TCRdb itself ran the 5' RACE reads through MiXCR, one entry per CDR3 protein. The table has 50,000 to 65,000 distinct CDR3 sequences, approximately 14% seen once. This CDR3 has 15 residues. The V end was cut by 4 bases, the J end by 0 bases, with 10 bases between. Germline V CDR1 and CDR2: MNHNS, SASEGT. The chain links TRBV6-1 to TRBJ1-5, with D possibly TRBD1 on 5 matching bases. This clonotype was obtained from an adult who was a healthcare worker with PCR-confirmed SARS-CoV-2 infection or an uninfected control (not recorded which). The sequenced material came from whole blood. The CDR3 loop is CASSAQEDSNQPQHF. CDR3 sequence (DNA): TGTGCCAGCAGTGCACAGGAGGATAGCAATCAGCCCCAGCATTTT.